The subject of this entry is one T cell receptor (beta chain). Antigen specificity is unknown. The read gets to within 3 residues of the CDR3 end, and the germline J gene fills in the rest. This sample stems from a study of T cells in women clearing cervical HPV infection. Study overall: No precancer developed; the control's incident HPV16 infection cleared within 12 months.

Each participant carried one incident cervical HPV16 infection only. Genomic DNA, averaging approximately 1,200 ng per sample, yielded TCR beta CDR3 via immunoSEQ. The repertoire was sequenced with immunoSEQ multiplex PCR; TCRdb's copy has only in-frame clones and lacks some. This repertoire includes around 31,000 clones. General study points: Richness differences could reflect unmeasured T-cell content per sample.

Germline CDR1 is LNHDA and CDR2 is SQIVND (reference sequence). CDR3 length equals 15 residues. What was sequenced was blood buffy coat. V and J are TRBV19 and TRBJ1-2, with D possibly matching TRBD1 (6 bases). This clonotype was obtained from a woman between 18 and 70 years old with a cervical HPV16 infection that either progressed to CIN3+ or cleared (not recorded which). The CDR3 reads CASSMFTGSSYDYTF. The CDR3 DNA, read in part, is TGTGCCAGTAGTATGTTCACAGGGAGCTCCTACGAC.